This T cell receptor beta chain was sequenced during a study of shared clonotypes between healthy human individuals. Study information: Ranging from 18 to 49 in age, donors were a couple of women and a few men.

Under the authors' procedure: Because ImmunoSEQ provided only junction sequences with no quality scores, the filtering differed. Measured with immunoSEQ multiplex PCR; TCRdb has only the in-frame clones, and not every one. V and J calls and clone size are copied from that table; D and trimming were computed from the DNA. The data contain around 1,100,000 clones, approximately 75% of them singletons. CDR1 and CDR2 (germline): SQVTM, ANQGSEA. V was pared by 7 bases and J by 5 bases, with 14 bases between. The CDR3 extends over 12 amino acids. V gene TRBV29-1 combines with J gene TRBJ2-5; D may be TRBD2 (5 bases). The specimen was memory CD4+ T cells from PBMCs. The subset denotes: CD45RA-negative fraction. This receptor was identified in a man aged 18-30 years in good health. Some clones in this sample may be carry-over from other donors' samples. CDR3 protein: CSAGPQRETQYF. CDR3 DNA sequence: TGCAGCGCCGGACCTCAGCGGGAGACCCAGTACTTC. Complete variable domain (other parts from reference TRBV29-1 and TRBJ2-5): SAVISQKPSRDICQRGTSLTIQCQVDSQVTMMFWYRQQPGQSLTLIATANQGSEATYESGFVIDKFPISRPNLTFSTLTVSNMSPEDSSIYLCSAGPQRETQYFGPGTRLLVL.